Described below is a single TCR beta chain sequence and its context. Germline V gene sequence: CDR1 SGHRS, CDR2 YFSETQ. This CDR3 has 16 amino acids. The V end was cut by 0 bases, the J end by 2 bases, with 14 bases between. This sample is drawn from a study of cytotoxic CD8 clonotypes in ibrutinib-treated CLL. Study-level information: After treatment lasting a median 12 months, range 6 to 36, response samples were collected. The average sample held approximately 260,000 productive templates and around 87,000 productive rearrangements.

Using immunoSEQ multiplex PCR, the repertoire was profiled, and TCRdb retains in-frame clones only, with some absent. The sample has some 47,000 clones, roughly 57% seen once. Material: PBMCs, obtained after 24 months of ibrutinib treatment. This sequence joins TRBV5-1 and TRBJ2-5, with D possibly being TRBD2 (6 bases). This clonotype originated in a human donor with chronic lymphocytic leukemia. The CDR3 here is CASSLAGAGIQETQYF. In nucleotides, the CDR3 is TGCGCCAGCAGCTTGGCCGGGGCGGGGATACAAGAGACCCAGTACTTC. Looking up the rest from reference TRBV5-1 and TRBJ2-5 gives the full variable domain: KAGVTQTPRYLIKTRGQQVTLSCSPISGHRSVSWYQQTPGQGLQFLFEYFSETQRNKGNFPGRFSGRQFSNSRSEMNVSTLELGDSALYLCASSLAGAGIQETQYFGPGTRLLVL.